This entry lists 10 T cell receptor beta chains sequenced from one sample in a study of long-term antiretroviral therapy in people with HIV. They ran version v3.0 of the immunoSEQ assay at survey level. The repertoire was sequenced with immunoSEQ multiplex PCR; TCRdb's copy has only in-frame clones and lacks some. Here the sample spans around 25,000 clones, about 85% being singletons. Here the sequenced sample was unsorted PBMCs, taken 2.3 years after starting antiretroviral therapy. Receptors originate from a middle-aged man with HIV.

In this sample, this clone turned up a few times. The J gene is TRBJ2-3, the V gene TRBV27; D is possibly TRBD1 or TRBD2 (6 bases each). V was cut by 6 bases and J by 4 bases, with 11 bases left in between. Germline assignment: CDR1 MNHEY and CDR2 SMNVEV (reference sequence). The CDR3 extends over 13 amino acids. This CDR3 is CASRQGGSDTQYF. As DNA, the CDR3 is TGTGCCAGCAGACAGGGAGGTTCAGATACGCAGTATTTT.

J is TRBJ2-7 and V is TRBV6-5; perhaps TRBD1 as D (6 bases). CDR1 is MNHEY and CDR2 is SVGAGI in the germline V gene. The ends were cut back, 6 bases at V and 7 bases at J, with 13 bases in the middle. The CDR3 is made up of 12 amino acids. This CDR3 is CASSPVRGEQYF. Written as DNA, the CDR3 is TGTGCCAGCAGCCCCGTGAGGGGGGAGCAGTACTTC.

V and J are TRBV6-1 and TRBJ2-5; 9 positions match TRBD2. Losses at the gene ends were 1 base for V and 5 bases for J; bases not matched to a gene: 8. CDR1 MNHNS and CDR2 SASEGT come from the germline V gene. The CDR3 is 16 residues long. The CDR3: CASSEGAGGPQETQYF. The CDR3 region has the DNA TGTGCCAGCAGTGAAGGGGCGGGGGGGCCTCAGGAGACCCAGTACTTC.

The chain employs TRBV2 and TRBJ1-1; D unresolved. V was pared by 5 bases and J by 4 bases, with 17 bases between. The CDR3 is made up of 15 amino acids. Germline CDR1 SNHLY, CDR2 FYNNEI. DNA of the CDR3: TGTGCCAGCAGTCCGATGGACTCCCTCCCCACTGAAGCTTTCTTT. It codes for CASSPMDSLPTEAFF. The complete variable domain, with remaining parts taken from reference TRBV2 and TRBJ1-1, reads EPEVTQTPSHQVTQMGQEVILRCVPISNHLYFYWYRQILGQKVEFLVSFYNNEISEKSEIFDDQFSVERPDGSNFTLKIRSTKLEDSAMYFCASSPMDSLPTEAFFGQGTRLTVV.

This clone appeared once. The rearrangement links TRBV7-9 to TRBJ1-1; D gene uncertain. This CDR3 spans 13 amino acids. Between the trimmed V and J ends, which lost 6 bases and 6 bases, there was a span of 14 bases. Germline values: CDR1 SEHNR, CDR2 FQNEAQ (reference sequence). The CDR3 DNA reads TGTGCCAGCAGTCCCGTCAATATTCCTGAAGCTTTCTTT. Its translation is CASSPVNIPEAFF.

This clone was observed a handful of times. The chain is built from TRBV7-8 and TRBJ1-2, with D possibly matching TRBD1 (6 bases). Germline V gene lookup returns CDR1 SGHVS and CDR2 FQNEAQ. V shed 5 bases and J shed 2 bases, with 15 bases lying between them. CDR3 length: 15 amino acids. The CDR3 protein is CASSLTGGVNYGYTF. CDR3 DNA sequence: TGTGCCAGCAGCCTAACGGGGGGCGTAAACTATGGCTACACCTTC.

This chain connects TRBV28 to TRBJ1-5; D is uncertain. In germline, CDR1 is MDHEN, CDR2 SYDVKM. With 5 bases removed from V and 4 bases from J, the gap between germline ends came to 9 bases. This CDR3 region has 13 residues. CDR3 protein: CASSGTRNQPQHF. In DNA, the CDR3 is TGTGCCAGCAGTGGTACGAGAAATCAGCCCCAGCATTTT.

The chain combines TRBV5-1 with TRBJ2-1; 14 bases line up with TRBD2. J lost 8 bases, V lost 0 bases, and 10 bases had no gene match. Germline CDR1 reads SGHRS; CDR2 reads YFSETQ. The CDR3 consists of 18 residues. CDR3 loop: CASSLVITGTSGSDEQFF. For the CDR3, the DNA is TGCGCCAGCAGCTTGGTGATCACCGGGACTAGCGGGAGCGATGAGCAGTTCTTC. Together with reference TRBV5-1 and TRBJ2-1, the CDR3 gives the full variable domain: KAGVTQTPRYLIKTRGQQVTLSCSPISGHRSVSWYQQTPGQGLQFLFEYFSETQRNKGNFPGRFSGRQFSNSRSEMNVSTLELGDSALYLCASSLVITGTSGSDEQFFGPGTRLTVL.

The chain couples TRBV7-9 to TRBJ2-7; a possible D gene is TRBD1 (6 bases). The V gene's germline CDR1 is SEHNR and CDR2 FQNEAQ (reference sequence). The CDR3 has 12 residues. Trimming removed 5 bases from V and 3 bases from J, with 8 bases in between. The CDR3 nucleotides read TGTGCCAGCAGCACACAGGGCTACGAGCAGTACTTC. It translates to CASSTQGYEQYF.

This chain uses TRBV5-1 with TRBJ2-7; 12 bases line up with TRBD1. Germline CDR1 and CDR2: SGHRS and YFSETQ. V gave up 0 bases and J gave up 7 bases; unmatched junction bases: 5. The CDR3 sequence is 15 residues long. The CDR3 protein is CASSLGGQGAEEQYF. The CDR3 region has the DNA TGCGCCAGCAGCTTGGGGGGACAGGGGGCGGAAGAGCAGTACTTC.